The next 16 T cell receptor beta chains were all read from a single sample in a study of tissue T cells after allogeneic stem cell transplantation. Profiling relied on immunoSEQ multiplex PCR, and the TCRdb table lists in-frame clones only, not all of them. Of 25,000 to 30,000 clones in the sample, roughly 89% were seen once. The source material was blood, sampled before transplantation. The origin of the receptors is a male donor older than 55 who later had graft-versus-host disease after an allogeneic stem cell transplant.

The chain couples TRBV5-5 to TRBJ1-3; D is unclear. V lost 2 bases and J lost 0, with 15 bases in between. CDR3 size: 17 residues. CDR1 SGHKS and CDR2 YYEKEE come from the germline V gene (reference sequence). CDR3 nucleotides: TGTGCCAGCAGCTTCTCGGACTCGCCACTCTCTGGAAACACCATATATTTT. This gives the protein CASSFSDSPLSGNTIYF.

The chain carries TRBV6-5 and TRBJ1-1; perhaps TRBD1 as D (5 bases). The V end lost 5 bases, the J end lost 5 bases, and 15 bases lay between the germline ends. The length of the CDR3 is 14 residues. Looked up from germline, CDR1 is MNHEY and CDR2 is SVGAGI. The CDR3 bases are TGTGCCAGCAGTCGGGACTTAAGTGGAACTGAAGCTTTCTTT. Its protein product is CASSRDLSGTEAFF.

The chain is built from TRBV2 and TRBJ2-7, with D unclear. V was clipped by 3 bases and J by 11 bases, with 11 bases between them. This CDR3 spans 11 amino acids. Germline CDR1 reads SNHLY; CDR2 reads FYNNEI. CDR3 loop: CASSEGWAEYF. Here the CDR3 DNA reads TGTGCCAGCAGTGAGGGGTGGGCAGAGTACTTC.

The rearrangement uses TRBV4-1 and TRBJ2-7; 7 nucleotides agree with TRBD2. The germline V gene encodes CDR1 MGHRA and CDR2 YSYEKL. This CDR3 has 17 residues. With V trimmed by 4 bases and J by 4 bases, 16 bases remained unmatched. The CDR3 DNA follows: TGCGCCAGCAGCCGGGCTAGCGGAGTGGGCTCGGGTTACGAGCAGTACTTC. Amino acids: CASSRASGVGSGYEQYF.

As DNA, the CDR3 is TGCGCCAGCAGCTCCGGGGGACGCACAGATACGCAGTATTTT. It yields the protein CASSSGGRTDTQYF. This rearrangement joins TRBV5-1 to TRBJ2-3, with a possible D match to TRBD2 (6 bases). CDR1 and CDR2 from the germline V gene are SGHRS and YFSETQ. V was clipped by 3 bases and J by 1 base, with 9 bases between them. This CDR3 comprises 14 residues.

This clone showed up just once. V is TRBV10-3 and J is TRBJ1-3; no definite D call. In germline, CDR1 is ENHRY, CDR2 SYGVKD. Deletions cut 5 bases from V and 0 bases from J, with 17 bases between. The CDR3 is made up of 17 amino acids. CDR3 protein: CAISSSPGLSSGNTIYF. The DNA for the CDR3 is TGTGCCATCAGTTCTAGTCCGGGCCTCAGCTCTGGAAACACCATATATTTT.

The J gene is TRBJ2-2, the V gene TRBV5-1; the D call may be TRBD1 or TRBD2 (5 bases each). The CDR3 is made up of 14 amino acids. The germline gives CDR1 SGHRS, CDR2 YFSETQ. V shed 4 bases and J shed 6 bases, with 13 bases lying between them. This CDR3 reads CASSIGGVSGELFF. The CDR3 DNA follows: TGCGCCAGCAGCATTGGGGGAGTTTCCGGGGAGCTGTTTTTT.

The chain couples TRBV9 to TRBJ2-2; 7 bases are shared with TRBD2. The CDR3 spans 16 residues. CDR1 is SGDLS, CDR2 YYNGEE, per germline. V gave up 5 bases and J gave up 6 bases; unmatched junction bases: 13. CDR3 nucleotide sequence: TGTGCCAGCAGGTTCGGGGATGGGAGGGCCCCCGGGGAGCTGTTTTTT. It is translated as CASRFGDGRAPGELFF. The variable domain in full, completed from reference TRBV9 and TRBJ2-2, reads DSGVTQTPKHLITATGQRVTLRCSPRSGDLSVYWYQQSLDQGLQFLIQYYNGEERAKGNILERFSAQQFPDLHSELNLSSLELGDSALYFCASRFGDGRAPGELFFGEGSRLTVL.

The CDR3: CASSLEIAGQYF. CDR3 sequence (DNA): TGTGCCAGCAGTCTTGAAATAGCGGGTCAGTACTTC. The rearrangement links TRBV12-3 or TRBV12-4 to TRBJ2-7, with 7 bases identical to TRBD2. CDR3 length: 12 residues. The V and J ends lost 5 bases and 10 bases, in that order; junction bases with no gene match: 8.

In nucleotides, the CDR3 is TGCGCCAGCAGCCAAGAGATTTCGGGCCCAGAGACCCAGTACTTC. It codes for CASSQEISGPETQYF. The chain recombines TRBV4-1 with TRBJ2-5, with D unresolved. Germline CDR1 MGHRA, CDR2 YSYEKL. The length of the CDR3 is 15 residues. With 0 bases removed from V and 4 bases from J, the gap between germline ends came to 12 bases.

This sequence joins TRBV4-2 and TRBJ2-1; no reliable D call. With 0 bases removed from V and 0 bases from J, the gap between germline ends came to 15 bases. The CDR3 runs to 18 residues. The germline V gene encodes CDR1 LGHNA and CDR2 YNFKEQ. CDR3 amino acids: CASSQERDGFNSYNEQFF. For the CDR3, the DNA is TGTGCCAGCAGCCAAGAGAGAGACGGTTTCAACTCCTACAATGAGCAGTTCTTC.

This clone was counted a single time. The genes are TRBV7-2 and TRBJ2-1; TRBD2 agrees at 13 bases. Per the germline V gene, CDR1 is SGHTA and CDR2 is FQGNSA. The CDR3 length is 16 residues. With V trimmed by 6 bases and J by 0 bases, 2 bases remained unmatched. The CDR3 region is CASSRTSGSSYNEQFF. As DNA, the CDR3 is TGTGCCAGCAGTCGGACTAGCGGGAGCTCCTACAATGAGCAGTTCTTC.

The CDR3 loop reads CASSAGNEQFF. DNA of the CDR3: TGCGCCAGCAGCGCGGGGAATGAGCAGTTCTTC. This chain joins TRBV23-1 and TRBJ2-1; D might be TRBD2 (6 bases). TRBV23-1 is given ORF status, its function remaining uncertain. The CDR3 has 11 amino acids. Trimming shortened V by 6 bases and J by 7 bases, and 7 bases separated the two germline ends.

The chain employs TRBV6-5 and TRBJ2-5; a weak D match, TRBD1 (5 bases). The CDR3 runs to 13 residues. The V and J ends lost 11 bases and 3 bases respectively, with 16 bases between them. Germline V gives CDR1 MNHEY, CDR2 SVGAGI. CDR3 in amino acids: CACCREPKETQYF. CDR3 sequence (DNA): TGTGCCTGCTGCAGGGAACCCAAAGAGACCCAGTACTTC.

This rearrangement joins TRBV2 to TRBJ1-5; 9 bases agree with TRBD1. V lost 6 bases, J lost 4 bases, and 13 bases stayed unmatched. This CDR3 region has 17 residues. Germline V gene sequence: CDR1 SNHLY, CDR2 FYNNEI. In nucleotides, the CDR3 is TGTGCCAGCAGCACCGGACAGGGGTCATCGGGGAATCAGCCCCAGCATTTT. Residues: CASSTGQGSSGNQPQHF. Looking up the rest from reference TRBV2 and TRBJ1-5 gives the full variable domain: EPEVTQTPSHQVTQMGQEVILRCVPISNHLYFYWYRQILGQKVEFLVSFYNNEISEKSEIFDDQFSVERPDGSNFTLKIRSTKLEDSAMYFCASSTGQGSSGNQPQHFGDGTRLSIL.

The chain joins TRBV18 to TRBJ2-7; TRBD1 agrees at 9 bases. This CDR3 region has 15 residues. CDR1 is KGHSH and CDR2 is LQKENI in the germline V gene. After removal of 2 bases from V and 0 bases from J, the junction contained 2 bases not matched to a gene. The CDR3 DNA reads TGTGCCAGCTCACCAGGACAGGGGCCCTCCTACGAGCAGTACTTC. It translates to CASSPGQGPSYEQYF.